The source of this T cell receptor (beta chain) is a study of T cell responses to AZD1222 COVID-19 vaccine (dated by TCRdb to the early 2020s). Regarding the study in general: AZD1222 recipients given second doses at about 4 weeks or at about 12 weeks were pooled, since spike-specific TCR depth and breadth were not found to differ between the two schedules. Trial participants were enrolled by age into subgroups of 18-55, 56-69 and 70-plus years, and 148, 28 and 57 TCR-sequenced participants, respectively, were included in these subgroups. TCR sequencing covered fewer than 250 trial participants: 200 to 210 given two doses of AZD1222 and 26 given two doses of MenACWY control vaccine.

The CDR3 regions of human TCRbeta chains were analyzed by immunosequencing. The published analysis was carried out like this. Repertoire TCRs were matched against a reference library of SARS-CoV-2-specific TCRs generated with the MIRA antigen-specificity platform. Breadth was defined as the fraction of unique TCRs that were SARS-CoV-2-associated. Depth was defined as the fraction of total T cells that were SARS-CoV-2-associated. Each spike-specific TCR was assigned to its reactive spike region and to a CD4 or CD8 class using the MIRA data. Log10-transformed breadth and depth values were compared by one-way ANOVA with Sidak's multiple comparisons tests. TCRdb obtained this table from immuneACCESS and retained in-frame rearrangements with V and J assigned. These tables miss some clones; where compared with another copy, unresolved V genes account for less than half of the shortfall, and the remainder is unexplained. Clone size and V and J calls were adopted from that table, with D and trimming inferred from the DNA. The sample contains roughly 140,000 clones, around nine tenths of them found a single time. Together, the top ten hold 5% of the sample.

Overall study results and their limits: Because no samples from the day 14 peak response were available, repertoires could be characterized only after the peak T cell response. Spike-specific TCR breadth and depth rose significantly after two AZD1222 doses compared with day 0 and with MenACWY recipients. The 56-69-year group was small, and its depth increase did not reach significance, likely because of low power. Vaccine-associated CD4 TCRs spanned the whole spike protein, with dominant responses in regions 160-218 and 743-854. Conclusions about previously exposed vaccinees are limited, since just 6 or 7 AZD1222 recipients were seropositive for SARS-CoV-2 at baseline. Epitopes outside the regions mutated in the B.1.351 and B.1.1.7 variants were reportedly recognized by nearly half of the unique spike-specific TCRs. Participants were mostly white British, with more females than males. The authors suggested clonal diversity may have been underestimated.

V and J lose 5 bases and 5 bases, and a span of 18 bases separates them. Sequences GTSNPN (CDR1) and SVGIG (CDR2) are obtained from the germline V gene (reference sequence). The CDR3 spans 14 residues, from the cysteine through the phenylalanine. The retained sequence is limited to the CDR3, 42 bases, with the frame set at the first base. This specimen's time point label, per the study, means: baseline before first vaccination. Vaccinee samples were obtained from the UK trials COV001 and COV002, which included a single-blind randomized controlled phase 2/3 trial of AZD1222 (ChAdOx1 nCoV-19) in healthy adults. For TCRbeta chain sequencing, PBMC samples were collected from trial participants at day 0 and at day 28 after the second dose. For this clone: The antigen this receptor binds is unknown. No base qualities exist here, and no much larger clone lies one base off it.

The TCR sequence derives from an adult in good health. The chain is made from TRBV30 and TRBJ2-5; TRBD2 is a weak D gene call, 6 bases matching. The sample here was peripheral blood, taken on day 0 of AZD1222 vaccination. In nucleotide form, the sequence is TGTGCCTGGGTCCCTCGGGCGGGAAGGGAGACCCAGTACTTC. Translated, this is CAWVPRAGRETQYF.